This T cell receptor (beta chain) derives from a study of sequential checkpoint blockade in melanoma. Study as a whole: Randomization was 1:1 between first-line nivolumab→ipilimumab and ipilimumab→nivolumab. Fewer than 25 patients had tumor biopsies before treatment and at week 13.

Stated treatment: randomized to nivolumab then ipilimumab (arm A) or the reverse (arm B). No patient had prior DNA-damaging chemotherapy. The table came from immunoSEQ multiplex PCR; TCRdb's copy has only in-frame clones and leaves some out. This table has roughly 8,500 clones, around 23% appearing once. This CDR3 region has 17 residues. The ends were cut back, 2 bases at V and 4 bases at J, with 20 bases in the middle. CDR1 and CDR2 (germline): KGHSH, LQKENI. The sequence came from a human donor with melanoma. The specimen comprised tumor tissue (inferred from file names), sampled from a patient given nivolumab and ipilimumab in sequence. The V gene is TRBV18, the J gene TRBJ1-2; TRBD1 is a possible D gene (5 bases). CDR3 nucleotide sequence: TGTGCCAGCTCACCAAGCACGGAGGGGACTAGCGGCTATGGCTACACCTTC. Its protein is CASSPSTEGTSGYGYTF.